What follows are 16 T cell receptor beta chains derived from one specimen sequenced in a study of cytomegalovirus exposure and HLA in healthy donors. With 60 Vbeta and 13 Jbeta primers, the PCR was carried out. Only in-frame clones appear in the TCRdb table, and some are missing; sequencing was by immunoSEQ multiplex PCR. Of under 150,000 clones listed, around three quarters are singletons. What was sequenced was PBMCs. These TCRs come from a man aged 25 to 40 in good health and CMV-seronegative.

The V and J genes are TRBV12-5 and TRBJ1-5; D not resolved. This CDR3 spans 14 amino acids. V was clipped by 0 bases and J by 2 bases, with 5 bases between them. The V gene's germline CDR1 is LGHNT and CDR2 FRNRAP. CDR3 loop: CASGLVLGNQPQHF. The CDR3 bases are TGTGCTAGTGGTTTGGTACTCGGCAATCAGCCCCAGCATTTT.

The count of this clone is one. The J gene is TRBJ2-1, the V gene TRBV7-9; a possible D gene is TRBD1 (6 bases). This CDR3 spans 14 amino acids. The V gene's germline CDR1 is SEHNR and CDR2 FQNEAQ (reference sequence). The V end lost 7 bases, the J end lost 11 bases, and 21 bases lay between the germline ends. The CDR3 bases are TGTGCCAGCACCTTGGGGACAAACCCTGCTCAGCAGTTCTTC. Translating gives CASTLGTNPAQQFF.

The rearrangement joins TRBV6-5 to TRBJ2-1, with TRBD1 matching 8 bases. The CDR3 covers 15 residues. The V gene's germline CDR1 is MNHEY and CDR2 SVGAGI. V lost 6 bases and J lost 4; bases outside the gene matches: 8. The CDR3: CASRHGTGNYNEQFF. CDR3 DNA sequence: TGTGCCAGCAGACATGGGACAGGCAATTACAATGAGCAGTTCTTC.

The chain links TRBV27 to TRBJ2-7; 7 positions agree with TRBD2. The CDR3 covers 14 residues. CDR1 and CDR2 (germline): MNHEY, SMNVEV (reference sequence). V was pared by 5 bases and J by 0 bases, with 4 bases of the junction left unmatched. CDR3 coding DNA: TGTGCCAGCAGTCTAGCGGCCCTCTCCTACGAGCAGTACTTC. Translation: CASSLAALSYEQYF.

The gene calls are TRBV2 and TRBJ1-2; 7 bases map to TRBD1. From germline, CDR1 is SNHLY and CDR2 FYNNEI. The CDR3 totals 15 residues. With 3 bases clipped from V and 8 bases from J, the junction kept 12 bases outside the gene matches. This CDR3 reads CASSESTGRYYGYTF. The CDR3, as DNA: TGTGCCAGCAGTGAGTCGACAGGGAGGTATTACGGCTACACCTTC.

The chain has TRBV15 and TRBJ2-7; 10 nucleotides line up with TRBD1. This CDR3 is 17 amino acids long. The trim removed 6 bases at V and 4 bases at J, leaving 15 bases unmatched. Germline loops: CDR1 LNHNV, CDR2 YYDKDF (reference sequence). CDR3 DNA sequence: TGTGCCACCAGTCCGCCCGGGGGGACAGGGGATCGATACGAGCAGTACTTC. Translated: CATSPPGGTGDRYEQYF. The full variable domain, its missing parts supplied by reference TRBV15 and TRBJ2-7, is DAMVIQNPRYQVTQFGKPVTLSCSQTLNHNVMYWYQQKSSQAPKLLFHYYDKDFNNEADTPDNFQSRRPNTSFCFLDIRSPGLGDTAMYLCATSPPGGTGDRYEQYFGPGTRLTVT.

The CDR3 DNA reads TGTGCCAGCAGCTTGGCGCTAGCGGGAGCGTTGGGTGAGCAGTTCTTC. Encoded protein: CASSLALAGALGEQFF. The chain couples TRBV5-6 to TRBJ2-1; 10 bases agree with TRBD2. The junction had 9 bases not matched to a gene; V was cut back by 0 bases and J by 9 bases. Germline CDR1 SGHDT, CDR2 YYEEEE. The CDR3 loop spans 16 amino acids.

This chain uses TRBV6-5 with TRBJ2-3; 9 nucleotides align to TRBD2. J gave up 5 bases and V 6 bases, and 9 bases lay outside the gene matches. The CDR3 contains 15 residues. The V gene's germline CDR1 is MNHEY and CDR2 SVGAGI. The CDR3 DNA follows: TGTGCCAGCAGCCCCCTCGCGGGGGGGGGAGATACGCAGTATTTT. It is translated as CASSPLAGGGDTQYF.

V is TRBV27 and J is TRBJ2-7, with 9 bases fitting TRBD1. The V and J ends lost 6 bases and 0 bases, in that order; junction bases with no gene match: 6. There are 15 residues in the CDR3. Per germline, CDR1 MNHEY and CDR2 SMNVEV (reference sequence). The CDR3 loop is CASSPTGGASYEQYF. CDR3 bases: TGTGCCAGCAGCCCAACAGGGGGCGCCTCCTACGAGCAGTACTTC.

The chain joins TRBV30 to TRBJ2-7; no definite D call. V lost 3 bases, J lost 0 bases, and 6 bases lay in between. Germline lookup yields CDR1 GTSNPN and CDR2 SVGIG (reference sequence). CDR3 size: 12 residues. CDR3 DNA: TGTGCCTGGAGGTCGGGCTCCTACGAGCAGTACTTC. Encoded protein: CAWRSGSYEQYF.

The rearrangement links TRBV2 to TRBJ2-4; D gene unclear. V lost 11 bases and J lost 0, with 8 bases in between. The CDR3 consists of 12 residues. Per germline, CDR1 SNHLY and CDR2 FYNNEI. CDR3 loop: CAGALAKNIQYF. For the CDR3, the DNA is TGTGCCGGAGCATTAGCCAAAAACATTCAGTACTTC. Supplemented by reference TRBV2 and TRBJ2-4, the full variable domain reads EPEVTQTPSHQVTQMGQEVILRCVPISNHLYFYWYRQILGQKVEFLVSFYNNEISEKSEIFDDQFSVERPDGSNFTLKIRSTKLEDSAMYFCAGALAKNIQYFGAGTRLSVL.

This clone was observed a single time. The V gene is TRBV5-1, the J gene TRBJ2-5, with 7 bases identical to TRBD1. V lost 2 bases, J lost 5 bases, and 3 bases stayed unmatched. CDR1 and CDR2 from the germline V gene are SGHRS and YFSETQ. The CDR3 totals 13 residues. The CDR3 DNA sequence: TGCGCCAGCAGCTTTGAGGGGGCGGAGACCCAGTACTTC. The encoded protein is CASSFEGAETQYF.

J is TRBJ1-5 and V is TRBV7-8, with 9 bases matching TRBD1. J gave up 0 bases and V 1 base, and 10 bases lay outside the gene matches. Germline CDR1 is SGHVS and CDR2 is FQNEAQ. The CDR3 contains 19 residues. CDR3 nucleotide sequence: TGTGCCAGCAGCTTAGGTGTCGGGACAGGGTCGTATAGCAATCAGCCCCAGCATTTT. It specifies CASSLGVGTGSYSNQPQHF.

In this sample, this clone turned up a few times. The sample contains more than one DNA sequence encoding this CDR3. V and J are TRBV7-9 and TRBJ1-1; D ambiguous. With 1 base removed from V and 3 bases from J, the gap between germline ends came to 12 bases. The CDR3 is made up of 15 amino acids. Germline loops: CDR1 SEHNR, CDR2 FQNEAQ (reference sequence). The CDR3: CASSLVGGSDTEAFF. For the CDR3, the DNA is TGTGCCAGCAGCTTAGTTGGAGGGAGTGACACTGAAGCTTTCTTT.

J is TRBJ2-4 and V is TRBV28; 8 positions agree with TRBD1. The CDR3 has 15 amino acids. Germline V CDR1 and CDR2: MDHEN, SYDVKM. Trimming removed 5 bases from V and 5 bases from J; junction bases left unmatched: 8. This CDR3 reads CASSRPGGGENIQYF. Here the CDR3 DNA reads TGTGCCAGCAGTCGCCCAGGGGGCGGCGAAAACATTCAGTACTTC.

The J gene is TRBJ1-2, the V gene TRBV18; tentative D call: TRBD1 (5 bases). The CDR3 is made up of 14 amino acids. V lost 2 bases to trimming and J lost 8 bases, with 15 bases between them. CDR1 is KGHSH, CDR2 LQKENI, per germline. CDR3 sequence (DNA): TGTGCCAGCTCACCAGACCCGGGGGAGTCCGGCTACACCTTC. Protein sequence: CASSPDPGESGYTF.